Following are 22 T cell receptor beta chains from one sample sequenced in a study of memory CD4+ T cells and cytomegalovirus serostatus. Data came from immunoSEQ multiplex PCR; TCRdb stores just in-frame clones and leaves some out. The sample has roughly 50,000 clones, roughly 85% seen once. The sort gate was single viable CD3+CD4+CD8-CD45RO+ cells for memory CD4+ T cells. The sequenced material came from memory CD4+ T cells from blood. The receptors were sampled from an adult in good health and CMV-seronegative. Some clones in this sample may be carry-over from other donors' samples.

This clone was detected a few times. The genes are TRBV7-2 and TRBJ2-7; 7 nucleotides match TRBD2. CDR3 length equals 15 residues. CDR1 is SGHTA, CDR2 FQGNSA, per germline. V trimming: 1 base; J trimming: 1 base; junction bases outside the gene matches: 4. The CDR3 loop reads CASSLEGSGSYEQYF. DNA of the CDR3: TGTGCCAGCAGCTTAGAGGGTAGCGGGTCCTACGAGCAGTACTTC.

The V gene is TRBV27, the J gene TRBJ2-3; maybe TRBD2 (6 bases). V lost 7 bases and J 2 bases, leaving 16 bases between the germline ends. This CDR3 region has 15 residues. Germline values: CDR1 MNHEY, CDR2 SMNVEV (reference sequence). CDR3: CASNPGLRFTDTQYF. The CDR3 nucleotides read TGTGCCAGCAACCCGGGACTGAGATTCACAGATACGCAGTATTTT.

The rearrangement uses TRBV4-1 and TRBJ2-5; 8 bases map to TRBD1. Germline V gene lookup returns CDR1 MGHRA and CDR2 YSYEKL. The CDR3 has 15 amino acids. V lost 0 bases to trimming and J lost 5 bases; unmatched junction nucleotides: 5. The CDR3 DNA reads TGCGCCAGCAGCCAAGATCGCAGGGGGCGGGAGACCCAGTACTTC. Its protein product is CASSQDRRGRETQYF.

The V call is TRBV5-5, the J call TRBJ1-1; D might be TRBD1 (5 bases). V gave up 0 bases and J gave up 5 bases, with 11 bases separating them. Germline V gene sequence: CDR1 SGHKS, CDR2 YYEKEE (reference sequence). The CDR3 runs to 14 residues. Written as DNA, the CDR3 is TGTGCCAGCAGCTTGGAGGGCAGGGCTACTGAAGCTTTCTTT. Translated, it gives CASSLEGRATEAFF.

The chain carries TRBV27 and TRBJ2-7, with 8 bases fitting TRBD1. Germline V gives CDR1 MNHEY, CDR2 SMNVEV (reference sequence). The CDR3 contains 14 residues. V lost 6 bases, J lost 1 base, and 5 bases stayed unmatched. The CDR3 nucleotides read TGTGCCAGCAGGGACAGGGTTATATCCTACGAGCAGTACTTC. Residues: CASRDRVISYEQYF.

The chain has TRBV5-6 and TRBJ2-1; 13 nucleotides match TRBD2. The junction had 2 bases not matched to a gene; V was cut back by 2 bases and J by 6 bases. The CDR3 spans 15 residues. CDR1 and CDR2 (germline): SGHDT, YYEEEE. The CDR3 bases are TGTGCCAGCAGCTTAGGACTAGCGGGAGCCAATGAGCAGTTCTTC. Protein: CASSLGLAGANEQFF.

The chain combines TRBV2 with TRBJ1-4; D not certain. The CDR3 is 16 amino acids. Trimming took 6 bases from V and 3 from J, leaving 17 bases between them. The germline V gene encodes CDR1 SNHLY and CDR2 FYNNEI. CDR3 nucleotides: TGTGCCAGCAGATCCCGGGCCCGGATTTCTAATGAAAAACTGTTTTTT. This gives the protein CASRSRARISNEKLFF.

This clone occurred a few times. For the CDR3, the DNA is TGTGCCAGCAGTTTGACAACCTTGGGGACTGAAGCTTTCTTT. Amino acids: CASSLTTLGTEAFF. The rearrangement links TRBV7-9 to TRBJ1-1; D remains ambiguous. The CDR3 has 14 residues. The V and J ends lost 6 bases and 5 bases respectively, with 16 bases between them. Germline CDR1 and CDR2: SEHNR and FQNEAQ (reference sequence).

This clone has only one observation. The chain carries TRBV4-1 and TRBJ2-5, with D perhaps matching TRBD1 or TRBD2 (5 bases each). Germline loops: CDR1 MGHRA, CDR2 YSYEKL. The CDR3 extends over 15 amino acids. V lost 3 bases, J lost 2 bases, and 13 bases lay in between. CDR3 DNA: TGCGCCAGCAGCCAGGCTGGGACCGCTCAAGAGACCCAGTACTTC. It specifies CASSQAGTAQETQYF.

The CDR3 is CASAPDSRSGELFF. The CDR3 DNA is TGTGCCAGTGCTCCGGACTCCCGTTCCGGGGAGCTGTTTTTT. This rearrangement joins TRBV19 to TRBJ2-2; D perhaps matches TRBD2 (5 bases). The CDR3 sequence is 14 residues long. In germline, CDR1 is LNHDA, CDR2 SQIVND (reference sequence). V shed 8 bases and J shed 6 bases, with 16 bases lying between them.

The V call is TRBV5-5, the J call TRBJ1-1; D is unclear. Germline CDR1 SGHKS, CDR2 YYEKEE (reference sequence). The germline V and J ends were trimmed by 0 bases and 1 base, with 10 bases remaining between them. This CDR3 region has 15 residues. CDR3 nucleotide sequence: TGTGCCAGCAGCTTGGGCCCATTCGGGAACACTGAAGCTTTCTTT. Its protein product is CASSLGPFGNTEAFF.

This chain uses TRBV6-6 with TRBJ1-3, with D hard to call. Looked up from germline, CDR1 is MNHNY and CDR2 is SVGAGI (reference sequence). V lost 6 bases, J lost 0 bases, and 12 bases lay in between. This CDR3 is 15 amino acids long. CDR3 sequence reads: CASRADGNSGNTIYF. The CDR3 DNA is TGTGCCAGCAGAGCGGACGGAAACTCTGGAAACACCATATATTTT.

This clone was counted a single time. Other nucleotide sequences from this sample produce the same CDR3. The genes are TRBV29-1 and TRBJ2-5; D uncertain. Deletions cut 4 bases from V and 1 base from J, with 7 bases between. This CDR3 contains 12 residues. The germline gives CDR1 SQVTM, CDR2 ANQGSEA. The CDR3 region is CSVGQAQETQYF. CDR3 coding DNA: TGCAGCGTTGGCCAGGCCCAAGAGACCCAGTACTTC.

The V gene is TRBV19, the J gene TRBJ2-5; no clear D gene. Germline assignment: CDR1 LNHDA and CDR2 SQIVND (reference sequence). CDR3 length: 13 amino acids. Trimming left V 8 bases short and J 2 bases short, with 12 bases between. For the CDR3, the DNA is TGTGCCAGTCAAAATCTGGGACAAGAGACCCAGTACTTC. This translates into CASQNLGQETQYF.

Written as DNA, the CDR3 is TGTGCCAGCAGCCGATCGGGGGGACCCTACAATGAGCAGTTCTTC. Translating it yields CASSRSGGPYNEQFF. This chain joins TRBV4-2 and TRBJ2-1, with TRBD2 identical over 7 bases. The CDR3 totals 15 residues. The V and J ends lost 4 bases and 2 bases, in that order; junction bases with no gene match: 5. CDR1 is LGHNA and CDR2 is YNFKEQ in the germline V gene.

The chain's CDR3 is CASTRGQGVDTQYF. The CDR3 DNA reads TGTGCCAGCACCCGAGGACAGGGTGTAGATACGCAGTATTTT. The chain joins TRBV11-2 to TRBJ2-3, with 8 bases that match TRBD1. This CDR3 has 14 amino acids. Germline values: CDR1 SGHAT, CDR2 FQNNGV. Losses at the gene ends were 7 bases for V and 5 bases for J; bases not matched to a gene: 8.

The J gene is TRBJ1-4, the V gene TRBV28; weak D call: TRBD1 (5 bases). Germline CDR1 MDHEN, CDR2 SYDVKM. V was shortened by 5 bases and J by 8 bases, with 18 bases between the two germline ends. This CDR3 is 15 amino acids long. CDR3 loop: CASSPLGQPGEKLFF. The CDR3 nucleotides read TGTGCCAGCAGTCCACTCGGACAACCAGGGGAAAAACTGTTTTTT.

The chain joins TRBV2 to TRBJ2-7, with TRBD2 identical over 11 bases. The CDR3 is 14 amino acids. V was pared by 6 bases and J by 6 bases, with 7 bases of the junction left unmatched. The germline CDR1 and CDR2 sequences are SNHLY and FYNNEI. The CDR3: CASSPTSGSLEQYF. CDR3 nucleotide sequence: TGTGCCAGCAGCCCTACTAGCGGGAGTCTCGAGCAGTACTTC.

The CDR3 bases are TGTGCCAGCAGCCAAGATCGGAACGGGGATGTCATCTCTGGAAACACCATATATTTT. It is translated as CASSQDRNGDVISGNTIYF. V is TRBV4-2 and J is TRBJ1-3, with D unclear. CDR3 length: 19 residues. Trimming stripped 0 bases from V and 0 bases from J, with 18 bases between. Germline-derived CDR1 and CDR2 are LGHNA and YNFKEQ.

In regard to this clone: A read error may produce the germline difference seen at one junction end. This sequence joins TRBV4-1 and TRBJ2-3, with 9 bases identical to TRBD1. The CDR3 spans 16 residues. Per germline, CDR1 MGHRA and CDR2 YSYEKL. In nucleotides, the CDR3 is TGCGCCAGCAACCAAGATCCCGGACAGGGGAGAGATACGCAGTATTTT. Protein: CASNQDPGQGRDTQYF.

The CDR3 sequence: CASSQAGFSNQPQHF. CDR3 DNA sequence: TGCGCCAGCAGCCAGGCAGGGTTTAGCAATCAGCCCCAGCATTTT. The rearrangement uses TRBV4-1 and TRBJ1-5, with a weak D call TRBD1 (5 bases). The CDR3 consists of 15 residues. Germline values: CDR1 MGHRA, CDR2 YSYEKL. Between the trimmed V and J ends, which lost 3 bases and 0 bases, there was a span of 9 bases.

This clone was seen a handful of times. The rearrangement joins TRBV5-8 to TRBJ2-1, with D hard to call. The V end lost 5 bases, the J end lost 2 bases, and 17 bases lay between the germline ends. The germline V gene has CDR1 SGHTS and CDR2 YDEGEE. The CDR3 contains 16 residues. The CDR3 nucleotides read TGTGCCAGCAGGTCCCGTACGTCCGCGACCTACAATGAGCAGTTCTTC. Amino acid sequence: CASRSRTSATYNEQFF.